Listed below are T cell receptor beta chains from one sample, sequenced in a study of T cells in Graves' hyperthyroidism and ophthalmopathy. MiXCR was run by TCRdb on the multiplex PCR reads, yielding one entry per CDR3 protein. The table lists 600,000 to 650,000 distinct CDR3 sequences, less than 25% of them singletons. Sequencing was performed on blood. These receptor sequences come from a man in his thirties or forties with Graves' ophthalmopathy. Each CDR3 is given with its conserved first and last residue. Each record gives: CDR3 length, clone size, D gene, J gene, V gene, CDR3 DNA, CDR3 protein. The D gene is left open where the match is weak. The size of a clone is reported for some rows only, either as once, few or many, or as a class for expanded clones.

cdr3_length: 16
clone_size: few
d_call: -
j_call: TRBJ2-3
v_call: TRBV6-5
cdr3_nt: TGTGCCAGCAGTTACTCGTTTCAAGGTCTTGGGGATACGCAGTATTTT
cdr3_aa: CASSYSFQGLGDTQYF

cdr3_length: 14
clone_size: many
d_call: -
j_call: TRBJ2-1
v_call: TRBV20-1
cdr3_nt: TGCAGTGCTAGAACAGCCGGGATCTACAATGAGCAGTTCTTC
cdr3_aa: CSARTAGIYNEQFF

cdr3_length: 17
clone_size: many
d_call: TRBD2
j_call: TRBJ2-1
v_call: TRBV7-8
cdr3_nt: TGTGCCAGCAGCTTAGGTCCAGCGGGGGTGAGAGGGAATGAGCAGTTCTTC
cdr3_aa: CASSLGPAGVRGNEQFF

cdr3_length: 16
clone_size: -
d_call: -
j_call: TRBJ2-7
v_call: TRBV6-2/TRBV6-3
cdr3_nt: TGTGCCAGCAGTTACTCGCCTTGGCCGGGCGGTGGCGAGCAGTACTTC
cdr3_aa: CASSYSPWPGGGEQYF

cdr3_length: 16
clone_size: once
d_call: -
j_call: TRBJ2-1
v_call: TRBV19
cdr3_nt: TGTGCCAGTAGTATAGTAGGGACTCGAACCTACAATGAGCAGTTCTTC
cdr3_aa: CASSIVGTRTYNEQFF

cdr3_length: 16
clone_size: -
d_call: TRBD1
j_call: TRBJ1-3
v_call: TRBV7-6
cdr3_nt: TGTGCCAGCAGCTTAGGCCTACAGGGGCACGGAAACACCATATATTTT
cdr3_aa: CASSLGLQGHGNTIYF

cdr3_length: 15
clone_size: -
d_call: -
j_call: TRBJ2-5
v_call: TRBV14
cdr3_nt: TGTGCCAGCAGCCACCCTACACGGTTGGGAGAGACCCAGTACTTC
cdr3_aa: CASSHPTRLGETQYF

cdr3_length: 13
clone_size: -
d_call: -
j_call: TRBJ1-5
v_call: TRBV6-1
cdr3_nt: TGTGCCAGCAAGGTCCAAACGAATCAGCCCCAGCATTTT
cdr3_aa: CASKVQTNQPQHF

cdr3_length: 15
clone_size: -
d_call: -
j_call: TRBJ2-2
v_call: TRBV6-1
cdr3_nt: TGTGCCGGCAGTAGGGCAGGAGCGGGCACCGGGGAGCTGTTTTTT
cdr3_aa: CAGSRAGAGTGELFF

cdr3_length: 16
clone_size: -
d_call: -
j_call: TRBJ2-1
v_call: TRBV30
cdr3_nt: TGTGCCTGGAATCAGGGCGAGACAGCCTCCTACAATGAGCAGTTCTTC
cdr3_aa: CAWNQGETASYNEQFF

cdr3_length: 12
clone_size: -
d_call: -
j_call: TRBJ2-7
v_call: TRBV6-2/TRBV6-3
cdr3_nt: TGTGCCAGCCTGGACCCTCTTGGTGAGCAGTACTTC
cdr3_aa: CASLDPLGEQYF

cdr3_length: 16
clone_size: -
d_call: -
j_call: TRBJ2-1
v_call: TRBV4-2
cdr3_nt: TGTGCCAGCAGCCAAGAGGCAGGACGCTCCTACAATGAGCAGTTCTTC
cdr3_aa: CASSQEAGRSYNEQFF

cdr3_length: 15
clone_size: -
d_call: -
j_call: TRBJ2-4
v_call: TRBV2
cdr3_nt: TGTGCCAGCAGTGAAAATAATATAGCCAAAAACATTCAGTACTTC
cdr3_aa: CASSENNIAKNIQYF

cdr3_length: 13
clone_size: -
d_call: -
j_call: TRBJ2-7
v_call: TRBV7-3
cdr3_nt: TGTGCCAGCAGCTTAATCCAGCGGCACGAGCAGTACTTC
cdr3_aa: CASSLIQRHEQYF

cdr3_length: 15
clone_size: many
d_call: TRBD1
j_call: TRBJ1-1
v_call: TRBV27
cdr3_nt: TGTGCCAGCAGTTTCGGGACAGCCATGAACACTGAAGCTTTCTTT
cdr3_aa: CASSFGTAMNTEAFF